A single T cell receptor (beta chain) is shown here with its context. The antigen remains undetermined. This record belongs to a study of OX40 agonist ivuxolimab in advanced cancers. Study observations and caveats: Expanded peripheral T cell antigen specificity was not determined.

The repertoire was sequenced with immunoSEQ multiplex PCR; TCRdb's copy has only in-frame clones and lacks some. Here the sample spans tens of thousands of clones, approximately 87% being singletons. This sequence was found in an adult with an advanced solid tumor such as melanoma, head and neck, liver or kidney cancer. The specimen comprised CD4+ or CD8+ T cells sorted from blood, sampled in a trial of the OX40 agonist ivuxolimab.

The CDR3 DNA sequence: TGCGCCAGCAGCTTGGACCCAGCCTATAATTCACCCCTCCACTTT. Translating it yields CASSLDPAYNSPLHF. This chain links TRBV5-1 with TRBJ1-6; D is undetermined. The CDR3 loop spans 15 amino acids. CDR1 and CDR2 from the germline V gene are SGHRS and YFSETQ. With 0 bases removed from V and 2 bases from J, the gap between germline ends came to 6 bases.